Listed below are T cell receptor beta chains from one sample, sequenced in a study of cytomegalovirus exposure and HLA in healthy donors. Using immunoSEQ multiplex PCR, the repertoire was profiled, and TCRdb retains in-frame clones only, with some absent. The table shows roughly 170,000 clones, with roughly 80% occurring only once. Source material: PBMCs. Receptors originate from a woman aged 18-29 years in good health and CMV-seropositive. The conserved cysteine and the conserved F or W are not part of the CDR3 here. D genes are given only for firm matches.

J: TRBJ2-7; D: TRBD2; V: TRBV15; CDR3: ATSTQRGPYEQY
J: TRBJ2-5; D: NA; V: TRBV10-2; CDR3: ASSGTQETQY
J: TRBJ1-6; D: NA; V: TRBV18; CDR3: ASSDHYRDPAAPLH
J: TRBJ1-6; D: TRBD1; V: TRBV15; CDR3: ATSRDRRNSPLH
J: TRBJ2-3; D: NA; V: TRBV5-1; CDR3: ASKARSGTDTQY
J: TRBJ2-7; D: TRBD1; V: TRBV19; CDR3: ASSAQGGTYEQY
J: TRBJ2-1; D: NA; V: TRBV5-6; CDR3: ASSHWGQADKYEQF
J: TRBJ1-1; D: TRBD1; V: TRBV5-6; CDR3: ASSEGQGANTEAF
J: TRBJ1-1; D: NA; V: TRBV4-1; CDR3: ASSPRAGLNLQPLNTEAF
J: TRBJ1-2; D: NA; V: TRBV5-4; CDR3: ASSPVGGNYGYT
J: TRBJ1-2; D: TRBD1; V: TRBV7-2; CDR3: ASSSNLWTGVRDGYT
J: TRBJ1-1; D: NA; V: TRBV5-6; CDR3: ASSLYGFGTEAF
J: TRBJ1-5; D: NA; V: TRBV5-1; CDR3: ASSPGASNQPQH
J: TRBJ1-2; D: TRBD1; V: TRBV4-3; CDR3: ASSRQGNYGYT
J: TRBJ1-2; D: NA; V: TRBV19; CDR3: ASSITWQRYGYT
J: TRBJ2-1; D: TRBD1; V: TRBV2; CDR3: ASSEGTGSYNEQF
J: TRBJ1-2; D: NA; V: TRBV7-9; CDR3: ASSPPLPGYT
J: TRBJ2-3; D: TRBD2; V: TRBV9; CDR3: ASSVGRAGGADTQY
J: TRBJ1-1; D: TRBD1; V: TRBV5-3; CDR3: ARSTRDRNTEAF
J: TRBJ2-7; D: TRBD1; V: TRBV19; CDR3: ASRKESGTGGYEQY
J: TRBJ2-1; D: NA; V: TRBV14; CDR3: ASSKLRGAYNEQF
J: TRBJ1-5; D: NA; V: TRBV28; CDR3: ASTPSPGGSNQPQH
J: TRBJ1-4; D: NA; V: TRBV6-5; CDR3: ASTREATNEKLF
J: TRBJ1-4; D: NA; V: TRBV7-2; CDR3: ASRRGSGEKLF
J: TRBJ2-3; D: NA; V: TRBV6-4; CDR3: ASSKGPGTDTQY
J: TRBJ2-2; D: NA; V: TRBV5-4; CDR3: ASSGLGSAGGHTGELF
J: TRBJ1-1; D: NA; V: TRBV5-1; CDR3: ASSVQGGTEAF
J: TRBJ1-2; D: NA; V: TRBV28; CDR3: ASTSSPNYGYT
J: TRBJ2-3; D: NA; V: TRBV19; CDR3: ASSMSGYTDTQY
J: TRBJ2-3; D: TRBD1; V: TRBV6-1; CDR3: ANRQGPTDTQY
J: TRBJ2-5; D: NA; V: TRBV6-5; CDR3: ATLGDQETQY
J: TRBJ2-2; D: NA; V: TRBV9; CDR3: ASSVAAAGELF
J: TRBJ1-1; D: NA; V: TRBV14; CDR3: ASSQVSGTTEAF
J: TRBJ2-2; D: NA; V: TRBV5-1; CDR3: ASSPGHVSAGELF
J: TRBJ1-5; D: TRBD1; V: TRBV6-6; CDR3: ASSPGTGGH
J: TRBJ1-6; D: TRBD1; V: TRBV7-9; CDR3: ASSPQQTGTGSPLH
J: TRBJ2-4; D: NA; V: TRBV7-3; CDR3: ASSLYGPPDRWGDGIQY
J: TRBJ1-2; D: TRBD1; V: TRBV7-2; CDR3: ASSSRTGGANGYT
J: TRBJ1-5; D: NA; V: TRBV21-1; CDR3: ASSKGARQPQH
J: TRBJ1-1; D: NA; V: TRBV10-3; CDR3: AISPNQGNMNTEAF
J: TRBJ1-2; D: NA; V: TRBV5-1; CDR3: ASSLAEAKDYGYT
J: TRBJ1-1; D: TRBD1; V: TRBV14; CDR3: ASRHMGQTNTEAF
J: TRBJ2-7; D: TRBD2; V: TRBV7-6; CDR3: ASSSRSGGAYEQY
J: TRBJ1-1; D: NA; V: TRBV4-2; CDR3: ASSQGPRTEAF
J: TRBJ1-6; D: TRBD1; V: TRBV19; CDR3: FRSRDRANSPLH
J: TRBJ2-7; D: TRBD2; V: TRBV5-1; CDR3: ASSSKPGASGRNEQY
J: TRBJ2-7; D: TRBD1; V: TRBV2; CDR3: ASSLGQEVEQY
J: TRBJ1-5; D: TRBD1; V: TRBV4-3; CDR3: ASSQDQGTAQH
J: TRBJ2-3; D: TRBD2; V: TRBV6-6; CDR3: ASSSGAPDTQY
J: TRBJ2-2; D: NA; V: TRBV4-2; CDR3: ASSQRTLNTGELF
J: TRBJ2-7; D: TRBD2; V: TRBV28; CDR3: ASSRDASGRNEQY
J: TRBJ1-1; D: NA; V: TRBV6-1; CDR3: ASSGTGVNTEAF
J: TRBJ2-2; D: NA; V: TRBV10-3; CDR3: AISASGTGELF
J: TRBJ1-6; D: NA; V: TRBV4-3; CDR3: DFNSPPGAHNSPLH